This TCR beta chain derives from a study of blood T cell repertoires in COVID-19. Method: immunoSEQ multiplex PCR; TCRdb's copy keeps in-frame clones and lacks some. The data show some 260,000 clones, 82% seen once. Specimen: peripheral blood. The clonotype originates from a woman younger than 35 with acute or convalescent COVID-19.

In nucleotides, the CDR3 is TGTGCCAGCAGTTACCCGAGCACAGATACGCAGTATTTT. Protein: CASSYPSTDTQYF. The chain couples TRBV6-6 to TRBJ2-3, with D hard to call. In germline, CDR1 is MNHNY, CDR2 SVGAGI (reference sequence). The CDR3 covers 13 residues. Trimming shortened V by 2 bases and J by 0 bases, and 3 bases separated the two germline ends.